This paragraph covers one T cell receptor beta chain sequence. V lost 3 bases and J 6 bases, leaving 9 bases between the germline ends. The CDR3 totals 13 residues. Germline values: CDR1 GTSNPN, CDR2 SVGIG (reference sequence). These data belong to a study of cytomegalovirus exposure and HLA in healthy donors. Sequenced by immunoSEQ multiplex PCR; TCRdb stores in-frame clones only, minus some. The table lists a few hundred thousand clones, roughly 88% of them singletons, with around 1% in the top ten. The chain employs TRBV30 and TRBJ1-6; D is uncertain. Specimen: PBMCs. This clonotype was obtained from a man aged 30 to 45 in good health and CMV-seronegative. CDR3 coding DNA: TGTGCCTGGAGGTATGGAGGTAATTCACCCCTCCACTTT. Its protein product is CAWRYGGNSPLHF.